The rows below give T cell receptor beta chains drawn from one sample of a study of shared clonotypes between healthy human individuals. This table comes from immunoSEQ multiplex PCR, and its TCRdb copy is limited to in-frame clones, with some not included. Counted here are over 950,000 clones, 77% occurring once; the ten biggest clones make up more than 0.85%. Material for sequencing was memory CD4+ T cells from PBMCs. These receptors all come from a man between 18 and 35 years old in good health. Some clones in this sample may be carry-over from other donors' samples. CDR3s include the opening cysteine and the closing phenylalanine or tryptophan. The D gene is left open where the match is weak. Part of the rows lack a size; the others show once, few, many or a class for expanded clones.

j_gene	abundance	d_gene	len	v_gene	CDR3nt	CDR3aa
TRBJ1-5	.	TRBD1	17	TRBV30	TGTGCCTGGAGCTTGGGACAGGGCAGCCTTAGCAATCAGCCCCAGCATTTT	CAWSLGQGSLSNQPQHF
TRBJ2-2	once	TRBD1	15	TRBV2	TGTGCCAGCAGTGGGACAGGGTCACCCACCGGGGAGCTGTTTTTT	CASSGTGSPTGELFF
TRBJ2-1	few	.	13	TRBV10-3	TGTGCCATCAGTCCGGACAGCTACAATGAGCAGTTCTTC	CAISPDSYNEQFF
TRBJ2-3	.	TRBD2	13	TRBV16	TGTGCCAGCAGCGAGACTAGCGGTGATACGCAGTATTTT	CASSETSGDTQYF
TRBJ1-2	.	.	11	TRBV6-1	TGTGCCACCTTTATAGGACAGTCCTACACCTTC	CATFIGQSYTF
TRBJ1-2	few	.	15	TRBV7-2	TGTGCCAGCAGCCCCACTCATGGGGGCGACTATGGCTACACCTTC	CASSPTHGGDYGYTF
TRBJ1-2	.	.	15	TRBV6-6	TGTGCCAGCAGTTACGCCCGCGGTACTAACTATGGCTACACCTTC	CASSYARGTNYGYTF
TRBJ2-3	once	TRBD2	16	TRBV7-2	TGTGCCAGCAGCCCAGGACTAGCGGGAGGGACAGATACGCAGTATTTT	CASSPGLAGGTDTQYF
TRBJ2-1	.	TRBD2	17	TRBV18	TGTGCCAGCTCACCTCCCCTGACTAGCGGGAGCTACAATGAGCAGTTCTTC	CASSPPLTSGSYNEQFF
TRBJ2-6	.	.	15	TRBV6-6	TGTGCCACCTCGTCCGGGGGCCTCCGAGACAACGTCCTGACTTTC	CATSSGGLRDNVLTF
TRBJ1-1	.	TRBD1	15	TRBV18	TGTGCCAGCTCCAGGGGGGGCCTGGGGAACACTGAAGCTTTCTTT	CASSRGGLGNTEAFF
TRBJ2-1	.	TRBD1	15	TRBV5-1	TGCGCCAGCAGCTTAGGGGGCCTCTCCTACAATGAGCAGTTCTTC	CASSLGGLSYNEQFF
TRBJ2-7	.	TRBD1	16	TRBV5-1	TGCGCCAGCAGCTCGGGACAGGGGGCGTTCATTTACGAGCAGTACTTC	CASSSGQGAFIYEQYF
TRBJ2-7	once	TRBD1	14	TRBV27	TGTGCCGCCCGGGGTTTAAACAGGGGGGACGAGCAGTACTTC	CAARGLNRGDEQYF
TRBJ2-5	.	.	15	TRBV7-2	TGTGCCAGCAGCTCGAAAATAGCTGGGGAAGAGACCCAGTACTTC	CASSSKIAGEETQYF
TRBJ2-2	.	.	14	TRBV30	TGTGCCTGGAGTGTAGGGCTATCGGCGGGGGAGCTGTTTTTT	CAWSVGLSAGELFF
TRBJ2-5	once	.	13	TRBV5-1	TGCGCCAGCAGCTGGGCAGAGGGAGAGACCCAGTACTTC	CASSWAEGETQYF
TRBJ2-3	once	.	13	TRBV28	TGTGCCAGCAGTTCCTACAGGGCTAATACGCAGTATTTT	CASSSYRANTQYF
TRBJ1-2	.	.	14	TRBV5-4	TGTGCCAGCAGCTCGGGAGGGGGTGACTATGGCTACACCTTC	CASSSGGGDYGYTF
TRBJ2-7	.	.	16	TRBV28	TGTGCCAGCAGTTTAAGCCAGCTAGGGAGCTCCTACGAGCAGTACTTC	CASSLSQLGSSYEQYF
TRBJ1-1	.	TRBD1	15	TRBV7-3	TGTGCCAGCAGCTTAGGCGGACAGGGAAAGACTGAAGCTTTCTTT	CASSLGGQGKTEAFF
TRBJ2-7	few	.	13	TRBV10-1	TGCGCCAGCAGTGAAACCCAGGGGCTCGAGCAGTACTTC	CASSETQGLEQYF
TRBJ2-7	.	.	10	TRBV21-1	TGTGCCAGCAGGCAGCACGAGCAGTACTTC	CASRQHEQYF
TRBJ2-7	.	TRBD2	15	TRBV4-1	TGCGCCAGCAGCCCGGGACTAGCGGGAGCCTACGAGCAGTACTTC	CASSPGLAGAYEQYF
TRBJ1-6	.	.	13	TRBV30	TGTGCCTGGAGGGATACCGGGAATTCACCCCTCCACTTT	CAWRDTGNSPLHF
TRBJ2-7	.	.	14	TRBV6-5	TGTGCCAGCAGTCTACGACGAAATCCCTACGAGCAGTACTTC	CASSLRRNPYEQYF
TRBJ1-5	.	TRBD1	15	TRBV27	TGTGCCAGCAGTAGCGGGACAGGGGGGAATCAGCCCCAGCATTTT	CASSSGTGGNQPQHF
TRBJ2-5	once	TRBD1	15	TRBV7-2	TGTGCCAGCAGCCTGGGACAGGGAGGATGGGAGACCCAGTACTTC	CASSLGQGGWETQYF
TRBJ2-2	.	.	17	TRBV5-1	TGCGCCAGCAGCCGAATGAGGGAAACTAAGATAACCGGGGAGCTGTTTTTT	CASSRMRETKITGELFF
TRBJ2-1	.	.	12	TRBV18	TGTGCCAGCTCACCCATAGGATATGAGCAGTTCTTC	CASSPIGYEQFF